The entry that follows covers one T cell receptor beta chain sequence. Antigen: not known. The V end was cut by 5 bases, the J end by 8 bases, with 18 bases between. This CDR3 is built from 15 residues. Germline CDR1 is SGHTA and CDR2 is FQGNSA. The data were obtained in a study of blood T cells in healthy people across ages. Points from the study as a whole: Naive CD4+ cell counts and diversity both ran higher in long-lived than in aged donors. Naive T cell percentage by flow cytometry tracked strongly with beta diversity.

Together with a sample-barcoded 5' primer, a J-beta primer mix was included in a second PCR lasting about 7 to 11 cycles. Via MiXCR, TCRdb re-called the 5' RACE reads, giving one row per CDR3 protein. The sample has approximately 690,000 distinct CDR3 sequences, 58% seen once; the top ten hold around 37%. Peripheral blood was drawn, approximately 10 milliliters per donor. The clonotype comes from a man between 60 and 75 years old in good health. Material: blood. The V and J genes are TRBV7-2 and TRBJ1-4; possibly TRBD1 for D (6 bases). CDR3 loop: CASSQRGRLGEKLFF. The CDR3 DNA follows: TGTGCCAGCAGCCAGAGGGGGAGGTTAGGCGAAAAACTGTTTTTT. Filled out from reference TRBV7-2 and TRBJ1-4, the complete variable domain reads GAGVSQSPSNKVTEKGKDVELRCDPISGHTALYWYRQSLGQGLEFLIYFQGNSAPDKSGLPSDRFSAERTGGSVSTLTIQRTQQEDSAVYLCASSQRGRLGEKLFFGSGTQLSVL.